This T cell receptor (beta chain) was sequenced during a study of blood T cell repertoires in COVID-19 (dated by TCRdb to 2020 to 2022). At the level of the whole study: Collaborator samples came from the United States, Italy and Spain and covered acute and convalescent phases of COVID-19. The prospective study material was composed of cDNA or gDNA derived from T cells, B-cell-depleted T cells, or PBMCs. Deeply sampled blood TCRbeta repertoires from subjects exposed to, actively infected with, or recovered from COVID-19 were included in the dataset. The repertoires were released in a freely available public database meant as a resource for research on the immune response to SARS-CoV-2. The samples were drawn from the first 160 participants of the ongoing ImmuneRACE study and from under 1,500 subjects provided by 6 global collaborators. The sample metadata nearly always contained a de-identified subject ID, COVID-19 status, age in years and sex. Where HLA class I and class II types were available, the types were taken from metadata supplied by the sample provider, not from assay-based typing. The investigation overall reported the following: The amount of clinical and demographic metadata varied by source and participant and was provided uncurated.

In regard to this clone: Its antigen specificity is not known. Base qualities were left out, and no much larger clone turns up one base away.

The collaborating institutions used their own protocols to collect whole blood in K2EDTA tubes. Collaborator samples were shipped for TCRbeta analysis as frozen whole blood, isolated PBMCs, or DNA extracted from either sample type. The immunoSEQ Assay, a bias-controlled multiplex PCR, was used to amplify TCRbeta CDR3 regions from genomic DNA. On the study's bioinformatics: The number of nucleated cells in each sample was estimated by amplification of reference gene primers within the assay. To quantify the absolute abundance of each unique TCRbeta CDR3 rearrangement, sequence reads were collapsed and filtered. For each sample, productive Simpson clonality was calculated by taking the square root of Simpson's diversity index across productive rearrangements. TCRdb provides this immuneACCESS table in a form limited to in-frame rearrangements. Some clones are lacking; in checked studies, under half of them reflect an unresolved V gene, and why the rest are absent is not known. V, J and clone size reflect that table, while D and trimming were determined from the DNA. The sample yields under 250,000 clones; approximately 85% were counted once. The ten top clones hold 9% to 15% of the sample.

Looking up the germline V gene yields CDR1 SGHRS and CDR2 YFSETQ. The V and J ends are trimmed by 7 bases and 1 base, leaving 14 bases between them. There are 15 amino acids in the CDR3, from cysteine to phenylalanine inclusive. Only the CDR3 DNA is retained, 45 bases long and in frame from the first base. Sequenced material: peripheral blood. The receptor chain draws on TRBV5-1 and TRBJ2-2, and perhaps TRBD1 as D gene, on 6 matching bases. This receptor was obtained from an elderly man with acute or convalescent COVID-19. The DNA is as follows: TGCGCCAGCGCCTTAATCAGGGGGAACACCGGGGAGCTGTTTTTT. Its coded protein is CASALIRGNTGELFF.